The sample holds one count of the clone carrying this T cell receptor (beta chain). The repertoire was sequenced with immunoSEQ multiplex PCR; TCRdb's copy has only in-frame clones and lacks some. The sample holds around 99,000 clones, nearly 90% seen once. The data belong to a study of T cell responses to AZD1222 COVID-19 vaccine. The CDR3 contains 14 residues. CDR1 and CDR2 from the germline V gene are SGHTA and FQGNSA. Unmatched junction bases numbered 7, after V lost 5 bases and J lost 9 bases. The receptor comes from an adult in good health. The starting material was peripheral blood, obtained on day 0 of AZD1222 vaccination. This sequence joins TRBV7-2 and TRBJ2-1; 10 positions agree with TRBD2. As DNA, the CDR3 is TGTGCCAGCAGCAGTCTAGCGGGAGTGGGTGAGCAGTTCTTC. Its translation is CASSSLAGVGEQFF.